The next 9 T cell receptor beta chains were all read from a single sample in a study of PD-1 blockade in classical Hodgkin lymphoma. Relapse was seen in all patients after autologous stem cell transplantation, and brentuximab vedotin exposure was variable. The table came from immunoSEQ multiplex PCR; TCRdb's copy has only in-frame clones and leaves some out. The data show fewer than 15,000 clones, approximately 86% seen once. Sequenced material: peripheral blood mononuclear cells (PBMCs), taken at baseline. These receptors all stem from a human donor with classical Hodgkin lymphoma.

The J gene is TRBJ2-1, the V gene TRBV28; 9 bases fit TRBD2. The junction had 12 bases not matched to a gene; V was cut back by 2 bases and J by 4 bases. Germline V gene sequence: CDR1 MDHEN, CDR2 SYDVKM. CDR3 size: 18 residues. In DNA, the CDR3 is TGTGCCAGCAGTTTAGTCTCCCCTAGCGGGATCGGGTACAATGAGCAGTTCTTC. This encodes CASSLVSPSGIGYNEQFF.

The chain couples TRBV5-1 to TRBJ1-1; D gene unclear. V was shortened by 1 base and J by 1 base, with 8 bases between the two germline ends. Germline V lookup: CDR1 SGHRS, CDR2 YFSETQ. The CDR3 sequence is 14 residues long. DNA of the CDR3: TGCGCCAGCAGCTTGAACAGCCCGAACACTGAAGCTTTCTTT. Protein sequence: CASSLNSPNTEAFF.

The chain is built from TRBV7-8 and TRBJ1-5, with D hard to call. V lost 4 bases, J lost 4 bases, and 14 bases lay in between. Per the germline V gene, CDR1 is SGHVS and CDR2 is FQNEAQ. The CDR3 extends over 15 amino acids. CDR3 bases: TGTGCCAGCAGCTCGAGGGAGACTATTAATCAGCCCCAGCATTTT. Its protein is CASSSRETINQPQHF.

V usage is TRBV11-3 and J usage is TRBJ2-2; D unclear. CDR3 length equals 15 residues. The V gene's germline CDR1 is SGHNT and CDR2 YENEEA. Trimming cost V 2 bases and J 3 bases, with 10 bases left between them. The CDR3 DNA follows: TGTGCCAGCAGCTTAAGATTTGGGGACACCGGGGAGCTGTTTTTT. Residues: CASSLRFGDTGELFF.

The chain employs TRBV11-2 and TRBJ2-3; 7 nucleotides align to TRBD2. With V trimmed by 6 bases and J by 4 bases, 4 bases remained unmatched. Germline V gene lookup returns CDR1 SGHAT and CDR2 FQNNGV. This CDR3 has 13 amino acids. The CDR3, as DNA: TGTGCCAGCAGTGCGGGAGTCGCAGATACGCAGTATTTT. Its protein product is CASSAGVADTQYF.

This clone was counted only a few times. This sequence joins TRBV6-5 and TRBJ2-7, with a possible D match to TRBD2 (5 bases). The CDR3 consists of 14 residues. Germline V gene lookup returns CDR1 MNHEY and CDR2 SVGAGI. V was clipped by 5 bases and J by 0 bases, with 11 bases between them. CDR3 amino acids: CASSPDWSSYEQYF. In DNA, the CDR3 is TGTGCCAGCAGTCCGGACTGGAGCTCCTACGAGCAGTACTTC.

The chain couples TRBV10-1 to TRBJ2-5; D is possibly TRBD1 or TRBD2 (5 bases each). The length of the CDR3 is 13 residues. Germline assignment: CDR1 WNHNN and CDR2 SYGVQD (reference sequence). Trimming stripped 6 bases from V and 1 base from J, with 9 bases between. CDR3 nucleotides: TGCGCCAGCAGCCGGGACCCCCAAGAGACCCAGTACTTC. It codes for CASSRDPQETQYF.

This clone was observed a few times. The J gene is TRBJ2-7, the V gene TRBV7-2; no definite D call. There are 15 residues in the CDR3. V was clipped by 2 bases and J by 1 base, with 12 bases between them. Per the germline V gene, CDR1 is SGHTA and CDR2 is FQGNSA. The CDR3 DNA reads TGTGCCAGCAGCTTAAGGATCGTCGATTCCTACGAGCAGTACTTC. Protein: CASSLRIVDSYEQYF.

The chain links TRBV7-6 to TRBJ2-5; 8 bases map to TRBD2. Germline V gives CDR1 SGHVS, CDR2 FNYEAQ. J was trimmed by 7 bases and V by 1 base; bases with no gene match: 11. This CDR3 is built from 16 residues. The CDR3 DNA follows: TGTGCCAGCAGCTTAGAAGGGTCGGGAGGGGACGGGACCCAGTACTTC. Its protein product is CASSLEGSGGDGTQYF.